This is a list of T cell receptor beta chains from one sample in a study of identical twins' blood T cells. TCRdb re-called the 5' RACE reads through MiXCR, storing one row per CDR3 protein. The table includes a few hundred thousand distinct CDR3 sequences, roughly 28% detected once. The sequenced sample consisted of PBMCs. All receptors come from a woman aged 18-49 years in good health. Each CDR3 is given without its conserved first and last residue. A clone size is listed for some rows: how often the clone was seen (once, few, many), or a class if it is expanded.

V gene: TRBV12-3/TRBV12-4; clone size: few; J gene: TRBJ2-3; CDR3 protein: ASSVRYTDTQY
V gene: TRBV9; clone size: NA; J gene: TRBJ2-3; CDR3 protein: ASSVGGDTQY
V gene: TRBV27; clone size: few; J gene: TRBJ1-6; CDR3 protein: ASSLSQGVDSPLH
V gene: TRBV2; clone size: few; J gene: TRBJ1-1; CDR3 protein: ATQDREETEAF
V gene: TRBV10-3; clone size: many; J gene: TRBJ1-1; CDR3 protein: AITEGPLAF
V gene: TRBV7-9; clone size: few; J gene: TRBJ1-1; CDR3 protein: ASSSQGAQRKNTEAF
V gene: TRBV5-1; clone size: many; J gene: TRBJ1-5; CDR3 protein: ASSLERDQPQH
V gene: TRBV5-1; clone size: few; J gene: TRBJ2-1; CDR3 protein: ASSLVAESSYNEQF
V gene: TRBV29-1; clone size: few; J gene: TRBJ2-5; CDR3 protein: SVAGGETQY
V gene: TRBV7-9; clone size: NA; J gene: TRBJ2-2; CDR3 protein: ASSSDSFAGELF
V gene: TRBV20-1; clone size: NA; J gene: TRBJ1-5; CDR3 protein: SAISGTFNQPQH
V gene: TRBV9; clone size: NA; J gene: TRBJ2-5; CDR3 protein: ASSSSGTGKETQY
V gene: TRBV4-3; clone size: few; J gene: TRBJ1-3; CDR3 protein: ASSQDKGNTIY
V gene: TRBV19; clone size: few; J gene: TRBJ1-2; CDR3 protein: ASTARSNYGYT
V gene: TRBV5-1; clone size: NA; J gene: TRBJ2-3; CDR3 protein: ASSGGTYGDTQY
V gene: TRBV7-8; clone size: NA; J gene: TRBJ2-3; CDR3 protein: ASSLSRGYDTQY
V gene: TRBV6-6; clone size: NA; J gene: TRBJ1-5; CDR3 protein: AGRATGDYSNQPQH
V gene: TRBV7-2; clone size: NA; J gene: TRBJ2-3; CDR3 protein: ASSRQSRGGQETQY
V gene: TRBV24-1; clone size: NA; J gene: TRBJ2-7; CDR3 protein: ATSGPWDHYEQY
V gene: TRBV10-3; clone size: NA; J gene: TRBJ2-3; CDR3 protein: AISEGQAPDTQY
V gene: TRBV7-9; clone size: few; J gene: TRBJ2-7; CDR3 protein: ASSSMRTHYEQY
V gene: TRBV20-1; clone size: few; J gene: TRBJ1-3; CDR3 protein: SARAPGRDSGNTIY
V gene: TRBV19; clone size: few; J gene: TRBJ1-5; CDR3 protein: ASSHGTGGLIFSQPQH
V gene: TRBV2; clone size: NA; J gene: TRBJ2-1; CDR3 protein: AAPRGSSYNEQF
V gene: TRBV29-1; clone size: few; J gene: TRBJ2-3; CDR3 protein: SVERGFGTDTQY
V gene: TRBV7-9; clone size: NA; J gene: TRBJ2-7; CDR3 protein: ASSLFGGDEQY
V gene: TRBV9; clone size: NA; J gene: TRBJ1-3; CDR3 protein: ASSVGQGDLSSGNTTY
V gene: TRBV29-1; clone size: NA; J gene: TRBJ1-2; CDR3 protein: SAWTLSSYGYT
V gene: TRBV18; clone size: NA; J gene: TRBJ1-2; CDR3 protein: ASSRQGGAENYT
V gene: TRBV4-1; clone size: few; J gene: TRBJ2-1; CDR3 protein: ASSQESGHEQF
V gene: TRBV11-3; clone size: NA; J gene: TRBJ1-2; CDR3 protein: ASSTPRTENYGYT
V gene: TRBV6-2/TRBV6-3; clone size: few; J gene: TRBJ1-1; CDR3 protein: ASRFDRVNTEAF
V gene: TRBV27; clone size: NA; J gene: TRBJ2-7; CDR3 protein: ASSGYYYEQY
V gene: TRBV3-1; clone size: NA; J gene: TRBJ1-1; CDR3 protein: ASSADPWGTEAF
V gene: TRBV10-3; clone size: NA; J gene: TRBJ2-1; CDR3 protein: AISGGIRNEQF
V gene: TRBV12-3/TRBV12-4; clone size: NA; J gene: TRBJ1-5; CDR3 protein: ASSGGRIGNQPQH